These 2 T cell receptor beta chains were sequenced from one sample in a study of CD8 T cells in ankylosing spondylitis. These receptors' targets are unknown. Regarding the study as a whole: Ankylosing spondylitis blood appeared to be characterized by a TCR beta motif of eight or nine highly homologous variants.

TCRdb fed the 5' RACE reads into MiXCR, producing one record per CDR3 protein. The data show 700,000 to 1,000,000 distinct CDR3 sequences, approximately 10% seen once. Material for sequencing was blood, either unsorted or a sorted T cell fraction (not recorded which). The receptors shown here come from a male donor with ankylosing spondylitis.

This clonotype has just a few counts. The chain couples TRBV4-1 to TRBJ2-7, with 10 bases matching TRBD2. J was trimmed by 2 bases and V by 1 base; bases with no gene match: 5. Germline CDR1 is MGHRA and CDR2 is YSYEKL. The CDR3 consists of 16 residues. CDR3 residues: CASSQVASGSTYEQYF. The CDR3 nucleotides read TGCGCCAGCAGCCAAGTGGCTAGCGGGAGTACCTACGAGCAGTACTTC.

This chain links TRBV4-2 with TRBJ2-5, with 9 bases matching TRBD2. The CDR3 extends over 15 amino acids. With V trimmed by 0 bases and J by 5 bases, 4 bases remained unmatched. Germline V gives CDR1 LGHNA, CDR2 YNFKEQ. The CDR3 spells CASSQEREGPETQYF. DNA for the CDR3: TGTGCCAGCAGCCAAGAGCGGGAGGGCCCGGAGACCCAGTACTTC.